This entry lists 7 T cell receptor beta chains sequenced from one sample in a study of PD-L1 blockade in urothelial cancer. TCRdb's table, derived via immunoSEQ multiplex PCR, lists solely in-frame clones and lacks some. The sample records tens of thousands of clones, roughly 85% being singletons. Source: PBMCs, taken around atezolizumab (anti-PD-L1) treatment. All receptors derive from a man in his sixties with urothelial cancer.

The chain employs TRBV6-5 and TRBJ2-7; the match to TRBD1 covers 9 bases. This CDR3 region has 11 residues. The germline V gene encodes CDR1 MNHEY and CDR2 SVGAGI. The J segment lost 11 bases and the V segment lost 6 bases, leaving 5 bases of the junction unmatched. The CDR3 here is CASSGTGPKYF. The CDR3, as DNA: TGTGCCAGCAGCGGGACAGGGCCCAAGTACTTC.

The chain has TRBV30 and TRBJ1-3; 7 bases line up with TRBD1. Germline V CDR1 and CDR2: GTSNPN, SVGIG (reference sequence). This CDR3 spans 15 amino acids. The trim removed 5 bases at V and 0 bases at J, leaving 7 bases unmatched. CDR3 in amino acids: CAWSPGQPSGNTIYF. The DNA of the CDR3 is TGTGCCTGGTCACCGGGACAGCCCTCTGGAAACACCATATATTTT.

This chain connects TRBV5-1 to TRBJ2-1; 8 bases agree with TRBD1. J was trimmed by 5 bases and V by 1 base; bases with no gene match: 5. The CDR3 is 15 amino acids. Germline values: CDR1 SGHRS, CDR2 YFSETQ. CDR3 amino acids: CASSLFQGANNEQFF. CDR3 DNA sequence: TGCGCCAGCAGCTTGTTTCAGGGGGCCAACAATGAGCAGTTCTTC.

This clone was observed a few times. Germline and junction disagree at one end, which may indicate a read error. The gene calls are TRBV7-7 and TRBJ2-5, with 11 bases matching TRBD2. Germline V CDR1 and CDR2: SSHAT, FNYEAQ (reference sequence). The CDR3 contains 15 residues. CDR3 nucleotides: TGTGCTAGCAGTTATAGCGGGGGGGCAGGGGAGACCCAGTACTTC. Translating gives CASSYSGGAGETQYF.

The chain has TRBV5-4 and TRBJ2-5; no clear D gene. The CDR3 sequence is 15 residues long. The ends were cut back, 0 bases at V and 1 base at J, with 10 bases in the middle. Germline CDR1 is SGHNT and CDR2 is YYREEE (reference sequence). The CDR3 sequence is CASSLAFGFQETQYF. For the CDR3, the DNA is TGTGCCAGCAGCTTGGCCTTCGGTTTCCAAGAGACCCAGTACTTC.

The chain recombines TRBV6-1 with TRBJ2-7; 7 bases map to TRBD2. This CDR3 contains 17 residues. CDR1 and CDR2 (germline): MNHNS, SASEGT. V was clipped by 3 bases and J by 1 base; unmatched bases: 12. CDR3 region: CASSDRDTSETSYEQYF. CDR3 bases: TGTGCCAGCAGTGATAGAGATACTAGCGAGACTTCCTACGAGCAGTACTTC.

The V call is TRBV7-6, the J call TRBJ1-4; D might be TRBD1 (5 bases). Per the germline V gene, CDR1 is SGHVS and CDR2 is FNYEAQ. Trimming removed 4 bases at V and 7 bases at J, with 16 bases between. The CDR3 is 15 residues long. The CDR3 DNA reads TGTGCCAGCAGCTCGGACTCAGGGAGGAGTGAAAAACTGTTTTTT. Its protein is CASSSDSGRSEKLFF.